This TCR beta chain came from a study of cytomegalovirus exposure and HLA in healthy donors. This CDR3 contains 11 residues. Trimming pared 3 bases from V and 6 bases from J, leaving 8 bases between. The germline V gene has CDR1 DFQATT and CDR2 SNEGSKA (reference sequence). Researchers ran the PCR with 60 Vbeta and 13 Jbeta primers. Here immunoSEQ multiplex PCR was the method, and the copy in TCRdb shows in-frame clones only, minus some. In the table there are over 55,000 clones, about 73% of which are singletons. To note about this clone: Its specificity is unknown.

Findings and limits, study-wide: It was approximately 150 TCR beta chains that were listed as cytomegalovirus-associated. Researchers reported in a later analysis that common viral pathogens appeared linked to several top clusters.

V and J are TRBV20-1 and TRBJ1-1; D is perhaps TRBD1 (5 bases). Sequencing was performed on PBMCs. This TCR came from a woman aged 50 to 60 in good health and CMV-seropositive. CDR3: CSASRVPEAFF. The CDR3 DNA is TGCAGTGCTAGCAGGGTTCCTGAAGCTTTCTTT.